This TCR beta chain was obtained from a study of blood T cell repertoires in COVID-19. Whole-study context: T cells, B-cell-depleted T cells, or PBMCs supplied cDNA or gDNA.

Under the authors' procedure: Reference gene primer amplification yielded estimated nucleated cell counts. The method was immunoSEQ multiplex PCR; TCRdb's version includes in-frame clones alone and lacks a portion of them. V, J and clone size were drawn from that table, and D and trimming were deduced from the DNA. Of roughly 670,000 clones detected, 80% to 90% appear once; the ten largest clones hold about 0.26%. The CDR3 spans 13 residues. Germline CDR1 SNHLY, CDR2 FYNNEI. The trim removed 3 bases at V and 6 bases at J, leaving 3 bases unmatched. Sequenced sample: peripheral blood. The rearrangement links TRBV2 to TRBJ2-3; 7 bases fit TRBD2. The clonotype comes from a woman younger than 30 with acute or convalescent COVID-19. The CDR3 sequence: CASSDRGVDTQYF. The CDR3 bases are TGTGCCAGCAGTGATCGGGGGGTCGATACGCAGTATTTT.